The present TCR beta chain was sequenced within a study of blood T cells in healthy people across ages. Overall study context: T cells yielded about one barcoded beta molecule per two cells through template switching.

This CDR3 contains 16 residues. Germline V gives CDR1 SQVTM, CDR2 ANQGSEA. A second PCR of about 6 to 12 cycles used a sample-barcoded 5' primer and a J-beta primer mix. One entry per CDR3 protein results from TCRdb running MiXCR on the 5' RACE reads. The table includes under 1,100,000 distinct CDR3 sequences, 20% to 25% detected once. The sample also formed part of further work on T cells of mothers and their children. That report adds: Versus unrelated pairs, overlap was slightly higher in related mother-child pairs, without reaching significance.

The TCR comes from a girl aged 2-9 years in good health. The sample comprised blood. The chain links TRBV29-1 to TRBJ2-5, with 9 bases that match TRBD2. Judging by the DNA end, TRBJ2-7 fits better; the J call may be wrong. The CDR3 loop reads CSVEDGLREGLYEQYF. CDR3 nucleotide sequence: TGCAGCGTTGAAGATGGATTGCGGGAGGGCCTCTACGAGCAGTACTTC.